What follows are 23 T cell receptor beta chains derived from one specimen sequenced in a study of regulatory T cells in long-lasting Graves disease. Time point described: newly diagnosed GD, antithyroid drugs for less than 3 months. PBMC RNA was the source of the TCR library. Assembly of TCR beta libraries relied on iRepertoire HTBI primers together with Arm-PCR of CDR3 regions. TCRdb redid the calling of the multiplex PCR reads with MiXCR, one entry per CDR3 protein. Of 350,000 to 450,000 distinct CDR3 sequences in the sample, 16% were seen once. This sample also appeared in a second study, on T cells in Graves' hyperthyroidism and ophthalmopathy.

Sequenced here: peripheral blood mononuclear cells (PBMCs), sampled at new diagnosis, from a patient treated with antithyroid drugs. The origin of the receptors is a man aged 35 to 55 with Graves disease.

The rearrangement links TRBV5-1 to TRBJ2-2, with D perhaps being TRBD1 or TRBD2 (5 bases each). This CDR3 comprises 14 residues. Looked up from germline, CDR1 is SGHRS and CDR2 is YFSETQ. Between the trimmed V and J ends, which lost 0 bases and 6 bases, there was a span of 9 bases. CDR3 amino acids: CASSLAPGPGELFF. CDR3 bases: TGCGCCAGCAGCTTGGCCCCGGGGCCCGGGGAGCTGTTTTTT.

This clonotype came up many times. This chain joins TRBV6-4 and TRBJ2-1; 7 nucleotides agree with TRBD1. V was pared by 7 bases and J by 0 bases, with 9 bases of the junction left unmatched. CDR3 length: 16 amino acids. Germline CDR1 reads MRHNA; CDR2 reads SNTAGT. The CDR3 spells CASTEPGQRSYNEQFF. CDR3 nucleotides: TGTGCCAGCACCGAACCGGGACAGCGCTCCTACAATGAGCAGTTCTTC.

This clonotype occurred a few times. This sequence joins TRBV6-1 and TRBJ2-7; D is uncertain. Trimming left V 3 bases short and J 4 bases short, with 10 bases between. Germline lookup yields CDR1 MNHNS and CDR2 SASEGT. CDR3 size: 13 residues. Written as DNA, the CDR3 is TGTGCCAGCAGTGACCGGGCCCTATACGAGCAGTACTTC. Protein: CASSDRALYEQYF.

The sample holds many counts of this clonotype. The rearrangement uses TRBV4-1 and TRBJ2-3; D possibly matches TRBD1 or TRBD2 (5 bases each). The CDR3 totals 14 residues. The V end was cut by 3 bases, the J end by 5 bases, with 12 bases between. Looked up from germline, CDR1 is MGHRA and CDR2 is YSYEKL. CDR3 DNA sequence: TGCGCCAGCAGCCACTGGGGACGATTAGATACGCAGTATTTT. Protein product: CASSHWGRLDTQYF.

The V call is TRBV20-1, the J call TRBJ1-4; the D is unclear. V gave up 1 base and J gave up 6 bases, with 6 bases separating them. CDR3 length: 12 residues. CDR1 and CDR2 from the germline V gene are DFQATT and SNEGSKA (reference sequence). CDR3 sequence: CSARGLDEKLFF. DNA for the CDR3: TGCAGTGCTAGAGGGCTGGATGAAAAACTGTTTTTT.

This clonotype came up many times. The CDR3 nucleotides are TGCGCCAGCAGCCCCGGGCCAAACACTGAAGCTTTCTTT. Protein: CASSPGPNTEAFF. The chain carries TRBV5-1 and TRBJ1-1, with D unclear. Germline lookup yields CDR1 SGHRS and CDR2 YFSETQ. V gave up 4 bases and J gave up 2 bases, with 9 bases separating them. The CDR3 is 13 residues long.

This clonotype was counted at least ten times. This rearrangement joins TRBV7-2 to TRBJ2-1, with D perhaps TRBD1 (6 bases). V was cut by 4 bases and J by 1 base, with 17 bases left in between. In germline, CDR1 is SGHTA, CDR2 FQGNSA. This CDR3 is 17 amino acids long. The DNA for the CDR3 is TGTGCCAGCAGCTCCTTACCCCCAGGGGTTTCCTACAATGAGCAGTTCTTC. This codes for CASSSLPPGVSYNEQFF.

This clonotype appeared many times. The chain employs TRBV9 and TRBJ1-1; unclear D gene. Between the trimmed V and J ends, which lost 0 bases and 1 base, there was a span of 10 bases. Per germline, CDR1 SGDLS and CDR2 YYNGEE. CDR3 length: 15 residues. CDR3 nucleotide sequence: TGTGCCAGCAGCGTAGGTAGGGCGGAGAACACTGAAGCTTTCTTT. Its translation: CASSVGRAENTEAFF.

There are many counts of this clonotype. The genes are TRBV27 and TRBJ2-2, with TRBD2 matching over 9 bases. Looked up from germline, CDR1 is MNHEY and CDR2 is SMNVEV (reference sequence). The junction had 6 bases not matched to a gene; V was cut back by 5 bases and J by 2 bases. The CDR3 contains 16 residues. DNA of the CDR3: TGTGCCAGCAGTCTGTCTAGCGGGGTAAACACCGGGGAGCTGTTTTTT. Its protein product is CASSLSSGVNTGELFF.

This clonotype was detected ten times or more. V and J are TRBV19 and TRBJ1-5; the match to TRBD1 covers 7 bases. Germline V gene sequence: CDR1 LNHDA, CDR2 SQIVND (reference sequence). V lost 5 bases, J lost 4 bases, and 14 bases stayed unmatched. CDR3 size: 17 residues. In DNA, the CDR3 is TGTGCCAGTAGTCCGGCCGCACGACAGGGAGGGAATCAGCCCCAGCATTTT. This sequence encodes CASSPAARQGGNQPQHF.

This clonotype was picked up many times. The chain links TRBV28 to TRBJ1-2; D gene ambiguous. The germline gives CDR1 MDHEN, CDR2 SYDVKM. Between the trimmed V and J ends, which lost 8 bases and 3 bases, there was a span of 7 bases. The CDR3 loop spans 11 amino acids. The CDR3 DNA sequence: TGTGCCAGCGAATTTGACTATGGCTACACCTTC. Protein: CASEFDYGYTF.

This clonotype has ten or more counts. The CDR3 region is CASSLLGSGEKLFF. DNA for the CDR3: TGTGCCAGCAGCTTATTAGGGTCGGGCGAAAAACTGTTTTTT. This chain uses TRBV7-2 with TRBJ1-4; D unclear. V was trimmed by 2 bases and J by 8 bases, leaving 12 bases between them. The germline V gene encodes CDR1 SGHTA and CDR2 FQGNSA. The CDR3 is made up of 14 amino acids.

The chain links TRBV19 to TRBJ2-3; 14 bases line up with TRBD2. The ends lost 6 bases at V and 5 bases at J; junction bases unmatched: 4. The CDR3 has 15 residues. Germline V gene lookup returns CDR1 LNHDA and CDR2 SQIVND (reference sequence). This CDR3 reads CASRRTSGGLDTQYF. CDR3 nucleotide sequence: TGTGCCAGTAGACGGACTAGCGGGGGGTTAGATACGCAGTATTTT.

This clonotype was detected many times. J is TRBJ2-5 and V is TRBV29-1; D not resolved. Germline V CDR1 and CDR2: SQVTM, ANQGSEA. The CDR3 length is 9 residues. V lost 7 bases and J lost 5, with 5 bases in between. CDR3 DNA: TGCAGCGAAACGGAGACCCAGTACTTC. This translates into CSETETQYF.

This clonotype was detected ten times or more. The chain links TRBV20-1 to TRBJ1-1; TRBD1 agrees at 8 bases. The CDR3 loop spans 13 amino acids. In germline, CDR1 is DFQATT, CDR2 SNEGSKA (reference sequence). V gave up 0 bases and J gave up 6 bases; unmatched junction bases: 3. This CDR3 reads CSARDRGRPEAFF. For the CDR3, the DNA is TGCAGTGCTAGAGACAGGGGGCGGCCTGAAGCTTTCTTT.

This clonotype has just a few counts. V usage is TRBV12-3 or TRBV12-4 and J usage is TRBJ2-2; 9 bases map to TRBD1. The CDR3 spans 14 residues. The junction had 5 bases not matched to a gene; V was cut back by 6 bases and J by 6 bases. CDR3: CASRTGGWAGELFF. The CDR3 DNA reads TGTGCCAGCAGGACAGGGGGATGGGCCGGGGAGCTGTTTTTT.

The chain employs TRBV20-1 and TRBJ2-3; the match to TRBD2 covers 13 bases. Germline lookup yields CDR1 DFQATT and CDR2 SNEGSKA (reference sequence). The trim removed 3 bases at V and 2 bases at J, leaving 5 bases unmatched. This CDR3 has 16 residues. The CDR3 nucleotides are TGCAGTGCTAGCAATGGGACTAGCGGGGTCACAGATACGCAGTATTTT. Its protein is CSASNGTSGVTDTQYF.

The V call is TRBV5-6, the J call TRBJ2-4; the match to TRBD1 covers 8 bases. Germline trimming cut 4 bases from V and 8 bases from J; bases unmatched to any gene: 5. CDR3 length equals 13 residues. CDR1 and CDR2 (germline): SGHDT, YYEEEE. In DNA, the CDR3 is TGTGCCAGCAGCGCGGGACAGGAGTACATTCAGTACTTC. Translated, it gives CASSAGQEYIQYF.

The chain links TRBV2 to TRBJ2-5, with 7 nucleotides matching TRBD2. The CDR3 runs 13 residues. After removal of 8 bases from V and 6 bases from J, the junction contained 9 bases not matched to a gene. Germline CDR1 reads SNHLY; CDR2 reads FYNNEI. CDR3 in DNA: TGTGCCAGCGGGTCTAGCGGCTACCAGACCCAGTACTTC. Translating gives CASGSSGYQTQYF.

This clonotype was counted at least ten times. The genes are TRBV24-1 and TRBJ2-3; D might be TRBD2 (5 bases). Trimming pared 4 bases from V and 7 bases from J, leaving 20 bases between. The germline V gene has CDR1 KGHDR and CDR2 SFDVKD. The CDR3 runs to 16 residues. The CDR3 loop reads CATSETRGFRGNTQYF. The CDR3 bases are TGTGCCACCAGTGAAACCCGGGGTTTTCGGGGAAATACGCAGTATTTT.

This clonotype was found many times. The chain employs TRBV5-1 and TRBJ1-3; the D gene is possibly TRBD1 (5 bases). V lost 0 bases, J lost 4 bases, and 11 bases lay in between. Germline V gives CDR1 SGHRS, CDR2 YFSETQ. This CDR3 is built from 15 residues. In nucleotides, the CDR3 is TGCGCCAGCAGCTTGGACGAGGGGTCAGGAAACACCATATATTTT. Protein product: CASSLDEGSGNTIYF.

The J gene is TRBJ1-2, the V gene TRBV7-2; D perhaps matches TRBD1 (5 bases). Trimming cost V 0 bases and J 8 bases, with 10 bases left between them. Germline-derived CDR1 and CDR2 are SGHTA and FQGNSA. This CDR3 has 13 residues. The CDR3 spells CASSLAGAGGYTF. DNA of the CDR3: TGTGCCAGCAGCTTAGCAGGGGCCGGAGGCTACACCTTC.

This clonotype was picked up many times. This chain connects TRBV11-2 to TRBJ1-5; D gene ambiguous. The CDR3 extends over 16 amino acids. V was clipped by 3 bases and J by 2 bases, with 14 bases between them. Per germline, CDR1 SGHAT and CDR2 FQNNGV. CDR3: CASSFVDPVRNQPQHF. The CDR3 region has the DNA TGTGCCAGCAGCTTCGTCGACCCGGTTCGCAATCAGCCCCAGCATTTT.